Included here is one T cell receptor gamma chain sequence, with context. Its antigen is not identified. TCRdb's protein for this DNA is that of a much larger clone and differs from the translation at residue 4, likely a read error; the protein shown is the DNA translation. These data originate in a study of gamma delta lymphoproliferative disorders and STAT genes. Study as a whole: Gamma-chain libraries were built from at least 50 ng of genomic DNA with the LymphoTrack Dx TCRG Assay. For the delta chain, EuroClonality-NGS standard procedure was applied.

General study points: Most major patient clonotypes were shared with at least one healthy donor. Low-frequency NGS calls may be less specific, so public or private leukemic clones need confirmation.

V lost 10 bases and J lost 1; bases outside the gene matches: 4. The length of the CDR3 is 13 residues. TCRdb re-identified clones in the multiplex PCR reads via CATT. Here the sample spans several hundred gamma-chain clones, roughly a quarter being singletons. The receptor sequences were amplified from genomic DNA of peripheral blood mononuclear cells. This sequence joins TRGV10 and TRGJP1. No J gene is reported in TCRdb; it was inferred here by comparing the DNA with germline. TRGV10 is noted as an ORF with a role that remains uncertain. What was sequenced was blood. This clonotype was sampled from a human donor in good health. CDR3 in amino acids: CAALLTTGWFKIF. The DNA of the CDR3 is TGTGCTGCGTTGCTTACCACTGGTTGGTTCAAGATATTT.